The 4 T cell receptor beta chains below were found in one sample sequenced in a study of blood T cell repertoires in COVID-19. This table comes from immunoSEQ multiplex PCR, and its TCRdb copy is limited to in-frame clones, with some not included. Of 210,000 or so clones listed, 80% to 90% were seen once; the top ten hold about 4.8%. The specimen was peripheral blood. Source of these receptors: a man aged 50-59 years with acute or convalescent COVID-19.

The chain joins TRBV19 to TRBJ1-2, with D maybe TRBD1 (6 bases). Germline V CDR1 and CDR2: LNHDA, SQIVND (reference sequence). CDR3 size: 15 residues. V was clipped by 10 bases and J by 4 bases, with 22 bases between them. CDR3 DNA sequence: TGTGCCACAGTAGCCCAGACAGGACTTCCCTATGGCTACACCTTC. Encoded protein: CATVAQTGLPYGYTF.

The chain joins TRBV19 to TRBJ1-6; tentative D call: TRBD1 (6 bases). V lost 4 bases to trimming and J lost 7 bases, with 17 bases between them. Per the germline V gene, CDR1 is LNHDA and CDR2 is SQIVND (reference sequence). CDR3 length: 16 residues. The CDR3 spells CASSTTRGPGNSPLHF. In DNA, the CDR3 is TGTGCCAGTAGTACGACCAGGGGCCCTGGAAATTCACCCCTCCACTTT.

This clone has a handful of counts. The chain has TRBV27 and TRBJ1-1, with a weak D call TRBD1 (6 bases). V was clipped by 5 bases and J by 1 base, with 14 bases between them. Germline CDR1 and CDR2: MNHEY and SMNVEV (reference sequence). The CDR3 contains 15 residues. The CDR3 protein is CASSPKGVRNTEAFF. As DNA, the CDR3 is TGTGCCAGCAGTCCAAAGGGGGTTCGGAACACTGAAGCTTTCTTT.

The genes are TRBV10-3 and TRBJ1-1; D possibly corresponds to TRBD1 (5 bases). CDR3 size: 14 residues. Germline V gives CDR1 ENHRY, CDR2 SYGVKD. V was trimmed by 2 bases and J by 1 base, leaving 8 bases between them. Here the CDR3 DNA reads TGTGCCATCAGTGAGCATGACAGGAACACTGAAGCTTTCTTT. Translating it yields CAISEHDRNTEAFF.